This TCR beta chain is from a study of vaccination and CD4 T cells after COVID-19. Sequencing of the DNA from cultured CD4+ T cells was carried out with the Oncomine TCR Beta short-read assay. MiXCR, applied by TCRdb to the PCR reads, yields one record per CDR3 protein. The data contain about 14,000 distinct CDR3 sequences, under 30% of them singletons. Treatment described: roughly 10-day PBMC culture with coronavirus spike peptide pools or control peptides (ViraFEST assay). V was clipped by 7 bases and J by 5 bases; unmatched bases: 12. The CDR3 consists of 16 residues. The V gene's germline CDR1 is MDHEN and CDR2 SYDVKM. With regard to this clonotype: The target antigen is unknown.

The origin of this receptor is a human donor with COVID-19. The sequenced sample was cultured CD4+ T cells from blood. The V gene is TRBV28, the J gene TRBJ1-5; TRBD1 matches 9 bases. The CDR3 protein is CASTPGQGEGYQPQHF. The CDR3 DNA follows: TGTGCCAGCACTCCGGGACAGGGAGAAGGGTATCAGCCCCAGCATTTT.